A selection of T cell receptor beta chains follows, all from one sample in a study of cytomegalovirus exposure and HLA in healthy donors. Produced via immunoSEQ multiplex PCR; TCRdb's table is partial and in-frame only. The sample yields under 300,000 clones, about nine tenths seen once. The sequencing input was PBMCs. These TCRs come from a man aged 35 to 55 in good health and CMV-seropositive. Each CDR3 is given with its conserved first and last residue. The order of the fields is D gene, clone size, V gene, J gene, CDR3 protein, CDR3 DNA. The D gene is left open where the match is weak. Size is stated for part of the rows, as once, few or many counts, or as a class when the clone is expanded.

>TRBD2|NA|TRBV4-2|TRBJ2-7
CASSLRGLAGDEQYF
TGTGCCAGCAGCCTGCGGGGACTAGCGGGCGACGAGCAGTACTTC
>NA|NA|TRBV5-1|TRBJ2-2
CASTGSGTGELFF
TGCGCCAGCACCGGTAGCGGTACCGGGGAGCTGTTTTTT
>NA|once|TRBV6-6|TRBJ2-7
CASSYGQSYEQYF
TGTGCCAGCAGTTACGGGCAGTCCTACGAGCAGTACTTC
>TRBD1|NA|TRBV28|TRBJ1-5
CASSPAGTGGFQPQHF
TGTGCCAGCAGTCCTGCGGGGACAGGGGGTTTTCAGCCCCAGCATTTT
>NA|NA|TRBV11-2|TRBJ2-3
CASTLGQRDTQYF
TGTGCCAGCACCCTTGGACAGCGAGATACGCAGTATTTT
>TRBD2|NA|TRBV27|TRBJ2-7
CASSFLPGTSGGSEQYF
TGTGCCAGCAGTTTCCTCCCGGGGACTAGCGGGGGATCCGAGCAGTACTTC
>NA|NA|TRBV27|TRBJ1-1
CASSLMGRGYTEAFF
TGTGCCAGCAGTTTAATGGGGCGGGGGTACACTGAAGCTTTCTTT
>NA|NA|TRBV5-1|TRBJ2-1
CASSLVPGSPYNEQFF
TGCGCCAGCAGCTTGGTTCCAGGGTCGCCCTACAATGAGCAGTTCTTC
>NA|few|TRBV28|TRBJ1-4
CASTSSGATNEKLFF
TGTGCCAGCACTTCCTCAGGCGCAACTAATGAAAAACTGTTTTTT
>TRBD1|once|TRBV5-1|TRBJ1-2
CASRLTTGELTNYGYTF
TGCGCCAGCAGACTAACGACAGGGGAATTGACTAACTATGGCTACACCTTC
>NA|NA|TRBV28|TRBJ2-3
CASSRGTARTDTQYF
TGTGCCAGCAGCCGCGGGACGGCCCGCACAGATACGCAGTATTTT
>NA|NA|TRBV5-4|TRBJ2-7
CASSTRQNYEQYF
TGTGCCAGCAGCACCAGACAGAACTACGAGCAGTACTTC
>TRBD1|NA|TRBV28|TRBJ1-1
CASSLRWMDRAEAFF
TGTGCCAGCAGTTTACGGTGGATGGACAGGGCAGAAGCTTTCTTT
>TRBD1|once|TRBV30|TRBJ2-7
CAWGQGGQYF
TGTGCCTGGGGACAGGGGGGGCAGTACTTC
>TRBD1|NA|TRBV7-7|TRBJ1-4
CKIRDRTNEKLFF
TGCAAAATAAGGGACAGGACTAATGAAAAACTGTTTTTT
>NA|NA|TRBV25-1|TRBJ2-2
CASSEYRQGGTGELFF
TGTGCCAGCAGTGAATATCGCCAGGGTGGCACCGGGGAGCTGTTTTTT
>NA|NA|TRBV15|TRBJ2-7
CATSGKKTRPYEQYF
TGTGCCACCAGCGGCAAAAAGACAAGACCCTACGAGCAGTACTTC
>TRBD1|NA|TRBV28|TRBJ2-7
CASSYPGTGSYEQYF
TGTGCCAGCAGTTATCCTGGGACAGGGTCCTACGAGCAGTACTTC
>NA|NA|TRBV5-6|TRBJ2-7
CASSLGGQRLGEQYF
TGTGCCAGCAGCCTCGGCGGACAGCGCCTGGGGGAGCAGTACTTC
>NA|few|TRBV5-5|TRBJ2-7
CASSLDSQGTGDPYEQYF
TGTGCCAGCAGCTTGGATTCTCAGGGCACGGGAGACCCCTACGAGCAGTACTTC
>TRBD1|NA|TRBV19|TRBJ2-7
CASSTRGTEQYF
TGTGCCAGTAGTACCAGGGGGACCGAGCAGTACTTC
>TRBD1|NA|TRBV5-1|TRBJ2-7
CASSNPGQGSYEQYF
TGCGCCAGCAGCAACCCGGGACAGGGGTCCTACGAGCAGTACTTC
>NA|NA|TRBV7-9|TRBJ2-5
CASSFSLRLAEQETQYF
TGTGCCAGCAGCTTTTCCCTTAGGCTAGCAGAACAAGAGACCCAGTACTTC
>NA|NA|TRBV11-2|TRBJ2-7
CASSSSTPQYF
TGTGCCAGCAGCTCCAGTACCCCGCAGTACTTC
>TRBD2|NA|TRBV9|TRBJ2-3
CASSVGAGDLTDTQYF
TGTGCCAGCAGCGTAGGAGCGGGAGATCTCACAGATACGCAGTATTTT
>TRBD2|NA|TRBV5-4|TRBJ2-7
CASSLRLAGFNEQYF
TGTGCCAGCAGCTTGAGATTAGCGGGATTCAACGAGCAGTACTTC
>TRBD1|NA|TRBV5-4|TRBJ2-5
CASRAGQGQETQYF
TGTGCCAGCAGGGCGGGACAGGGACAAGAGACCCAGTACTTC
>NA|NA|TRBV7-9|TRBJ1-2
CASSLTRANYGYTF
TGTGCCAGCAGCTTAACTAGAGCTAACTATGGCTACACCTTC
>NA|NA|TRBV5-8|TRBJ2-7
CASSLGQGRYEQYF
TGTGCCAGCAGCTTGGGCCAGGGGCGGTACGAGCAGTACTTC
>NA|NA|TRBV10-3|TRBJ2-7
CAIRRREASEQYF
TGTGCCATCAGGCGGCGGGAAGCTAGCGAGCAGTACTTC
>TRBD2|NA|TRBV29-1|TRBJ2-1
CSVTPGLAGAGAYNEQFF
TGCAGCGTCACACCGGGACTAGCGGGAGCTGGGGCCTACAATGAGCAGTTCTTC
>NA|NA|TRBV29-1|TRBJ2-2
CSVGGGPGTGELFF
TGCAGCGTTGGAGGGGGTCCTGGCACCGGGGAGCTGTTTTTT
>TRBD2|NA|TRBV15|TRBJ2-7
CATSRAGLAGYEQYF
TGTGCCACCAGCCGGGCGGGTCTAGCGGGCTACGAGCAGTACTTC
>TRBD2|NA|TRBV9|TRBJ2-3
CASSVATSGRWADTQYF
TGTGCCAGCAGCGTAGCGACTAGCGGGAGGTGGGCAGATACGCAGTATTTT
>TRBD1|NA|TRBV4-3|TRBJ2-5
CASSQEAGTGTETQYF
TGCGCCAGCAGCCAAGAAGCCGGGACAGGGACAGAGACCCAGTACTTC
>TRBD2|NA|TRBV28|TRBJ2-1
CASRVAGAEYNEQFF
TGTGCCAGCAGGGTAGCGGGAGCCGAATACAATGAGCAGTTCTTC
>TRBD2|NA|TRBV27|TRBJ2-3
CASSWTSGSFADTQYF
TGTGCCAGCAGCTGGACTAGCGGGAGTTTCGCAGATACGCAGTATTTT
>NA|once|TRBV19|TRBJ2-1
CASTDLVPGEQFF
TGTGCCAGTACCGACCTGGTTCCAGGCGAGCAGTTCTTC
>NA|few|TRBV6-1|TRBJ2-7
CASRGDNSYEQYF
TGTGCCAGCAGGGGGGACAACTCCTACGAGCAGTACTTC
>NA|NA|TRBV7-9|TRBJ1-2
CASSPLTGGDGYTF
TGTGCCAGCAGCCCCCTTACAGGCGGTGATGGCTACACCTTC
>TRBD1|NA|TRBV13|TRBJ2-7
CASSPGQGRRNEQYF
TGTGCCAGCAGCCCCGGACAGGGCCGCCGGAACGAGCAGTACTTC
>TRBD2|NA|TRBV4-1|TRBJ2-3
CASSPELAGVADTQYF
TGCGCCAGCAGCCCCGAACTAGCGGGAGTTGCAGATACGCAGTATTTT
>TRBD1|NA|TRBV6-5|TRBJ2-7
CASTRRQGWEQYF
TGTGCCAGCACTCGACGACAGGGATGGGAGCAGTACTTC
>TRBD2|NA|TRBV15|TRBJ2-7
CATSRETRLAATYEQYF
TGTGCCACCAGCAGAGAAACCCGACTAGCGGCAACCTACGAGCAGTACTTC
>NA|NA|TRBV7-9|TRBJ2-7
CASSATGDKTYEQYF
TGTGCCAGCAGCGCAACAGGAGACAAAACCTACGAGCAGTACTTC
>NA|NA|TRBV9|TRBJ2-1
CASECNEQFF
TGTGCCTCAGAATGCAATGAGCAGTTCTTC
>TRBD2|once|TRBV7-9|TRBJ2-1
CASSLARRLAESNEQFF
TGTGCCAGCAGCTTAGCGCGTCGACTAGCTGAGTCCAATGAGCAGTTCTTC
>TRBD2|once|TRBV5-1|TRBJ2-6
CASSQGTSKAFGANVLTF
TGCGCCAGCAGCCAGGGGACTAGCAAGGCCTTCGGGGCCAACGTCCTGACTTTC
>TRBD1|NA|TRBV2|TRBJ2-1
CASSVTWTGGNEQFF
TGTGCCAGCAGTGTCACCTGGACAGGGGGAAATGAGCAGTTCTTC
>TRBD2|NA|TRBV9|TRBJ2-3
CASSVVAGGNTQYF
TGTGCCAGCAGCGTAGTGGCGGGAGGGAATACGCAGTATTTT
>NA|NA|TRBV28|TRBJ2-7
CASSQPSRYEQYF
TGTGCCAGCAGTCAACCCTCGCGCTACGAGCAGTACTTC
>TRBD2|NA|TRBV29-1|TRBJ2-7
CSVETSGRYEQYF
TGCAGCGTTGAGACTAGCGGGAGATACGAGCAGTACTTC
>TRBD1|NA|TRBV29-1|TRBJ1-3
CSVAGDRLSRTIYF
TGCAGCGTTGCAGGGGACAGGCTATCGAGGACCATATATTTT
>NA|NA|TRBV28|TRBJ2-7
CASREALYYEQYF
TGTGCCAGCAGGGAGGCCTTATACTACGAGCAGTACTTC
>TRBD2|NA|TRBV6-4|TRBJ2-1
CASSDRSGSYYNEQFF
TGTGCCAGCAGTGACAGGAGCGGGAGCTACTACAATGAGCAGTTCTTC
>TRBD1|NA|TRBV2|TRBJ2-7
CASRWGTDTYEQYF
TGTGCCAGCAGGTGGGGGACAGACACCTACGAGCAGTACTTC
>TRBD1|NA|TRBV6-6|TRBJ2-7
CASSPRRDRGYEQYF
TGTGCCAGCAGTCCCCGCCGGGACAGGGGATACGAGCAGTACTTC